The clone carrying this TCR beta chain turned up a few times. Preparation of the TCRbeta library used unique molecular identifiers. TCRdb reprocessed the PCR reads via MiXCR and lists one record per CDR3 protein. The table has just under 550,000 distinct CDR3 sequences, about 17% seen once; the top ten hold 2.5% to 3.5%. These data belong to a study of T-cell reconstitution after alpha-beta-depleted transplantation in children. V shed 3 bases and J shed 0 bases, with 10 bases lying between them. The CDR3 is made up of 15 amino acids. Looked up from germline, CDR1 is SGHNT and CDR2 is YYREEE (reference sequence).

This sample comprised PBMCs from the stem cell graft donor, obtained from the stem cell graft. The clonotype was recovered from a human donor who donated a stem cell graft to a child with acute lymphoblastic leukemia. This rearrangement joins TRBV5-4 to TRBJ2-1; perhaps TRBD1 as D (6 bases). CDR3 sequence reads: CASSWDITSYNEQFF. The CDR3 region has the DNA TGTGCCAGCAGCTGGGACATAACCTCCTACAATGAGCAGTTCTTC.